This TCR beta chain came from a study of T cell repertoires in cytomegalovirus infection. About the study: The authors relied on CMV epitopes, both recently identified HLA-C-restricted and well-studied HLA-B-restricted. A matching HLA type, together with CMV infection, was signaled by public TCR beta signatures. General study findings and limits: Cumulative public TCR beta family frequency identified CMV carriers with the relevant HLA. It was HLA-C-restricted CMV-specific TCR beta clonotypes that dominated the response ex vivo.

TCRdb re-derived calls from the reads in MiXCR, one entry per CDR3 protein. The data show some 500,000 distinct CDR3 sequences, about 40% seen once. V was clipped by 5 bases and J by 4 bases; unmatched bases: 5. The germline gives CDR1 SGHTA, CDR2 FQGNSA. This CDR3 is built from 15 residues. As regards this clonotype: Its target is unknown.

The sequence was collected from a human donor in good health (CMV status not recorded). Some clones in this sample may be carry-over from other donors' samples. The sample here was cultured PBMCs, taken from culture after CMV antigen stimulation. The V gene is TRBV7-2, the J gene TRBJ2-1; 10 bases fit TRBD2. The CDR3 DNA reads TGTGCCAGCAGCGTAAGGACTAGCGGATACAATGAGCAGTTCTTC. It codes for CASSVRTSGYNEQFF.